A selection of T cell receptor beta chains follows, all from one sample in a study of control samples from healthy donors and cancer patients. Generated by immunoSEQ multiplex PCR, the TCRdb table keeps only in-frame clones and is missing some. The table records around 100,000 clones, about 87% of them present only once. Input material: blood. The source is a woman in her 70s in good health. The conserved cysteine and the conserved F or W are not part of the CDR3 here. The order of the fields is CDR3 protein, V gene, J gene.

CDR3aa: ASRVQEPYGYT
v_gene: TRBV6-6
j_gene: TRBJ1-2

CDR3aa: ASSEGTGPRVYGYT
v_gene: TRBV6-1
j_gene: TRBJ1-2

CDR3aa: ASSTGTGGRTQY
v_gene: TRBV6-5
j_gene: TRBJ2-5

CDR3aa: ASSQVNLVGGEQF
v_gene: TRBV3-1/TRBV3-2
j_gene: TRBJ2-1

CDR3aa: ASSSLVGAGRATQY
v_gene: TRBV7-6
j_gene: TRBJ2-5

CDR3aa: ASSQMGGQNTGELF
v_gene: TRBV11-3
j_gene: TRBJ2-2

CDR3aa: ASSARTGVGTEAF
v_gene: TRBV7-2
j_gene: TRBJ1-1

CDR3aa: AISGNRGLDGYT
v_gene: TRBV10-3
j_gene: TRBJ1-2

CDR3aa: ASSSRESTYEQY
v_gene: TRBV27
j_gene: TRBJ2-7

CDR3aa: ASASRQGASDTQY
v_gene: TRBV27
j_gene: TRBJ2-3

CDR3aa: ASTRDSLLYGYT
v_gene: TRBV5-1
j_gene: TRBJ1-2

CDR3aa: ASSLGSESYNEQF
v_gene: TRBV5-1
j_gene: TRBJ2-1

CDR3aa: ASSLGALARMNTEAF
v_gene: TRBV7-8
j_gene: TRBJ1-1